The present TCR beta chain was sequenced within a study of read filtering for tumor transcriptome and immune sequencing. Trimming cost V 5 bases and J 8 bases, with 7 bases left between them. Germline V lookup: CDR1 SGHAT, CDR2 FQNNGV. There are 11 residues in the CDR3. Turning to this clonotype: Its antigen is currently unknown.

Points from the study as a whole: Single-read clonotypes: roughly 81% of IR-seq clonotypes (roughly 3.2% of reads), 74.6% of RNA-seq clonotypes (around 45% of reads).

This library used 300 to 450 ng RNA and molecular barcoded adaptors spanning alpha/delta and beta/gamma chains. Each CDR3 protein gets one entry after TCRdb re-called the reads with MiXCR. The sample has about 470 distinct CDR3 sequences; 79% are singletons. The material sequenced was a population of CD138-negative cells sorted from bone marrow. The chain combines TRBV11-2 with TRBJ2-1; no clear D. The sequence derives from a donor aged 40 or over with multiple myeloma. This table probably holds off-target reads from a library built for another chain. In DNA form, the CDR3 reads TGTGCCAGCAGCCCCCGCGATGAGCAGTTCTTC. Translated: CASSPRDEQFF.